The 15 T cell receptor beta chains in this list originate from one sample, sequenced in a study of T cell changes during pregnancy in multiple sclerosis (dated by TCRdb to between 2018 and 2021). Libraries were made using the immunoSEQ multiplex PCR assay. In its TCRdb copy, this immuneACCESS table keeps in-frame sequences only and misses some clones. Where compared with another copy, unresolved V genes explain less than half of these, and the others have no known cause. The table for this sample lists about 36,000 clones; 89% of them were counted only once. In total, the top ten clones hold around 11% of the sample. Specimen: CD8+ T cells from peripheral blood mononuclear cells, collected in the third trimester of pregnancy. Source of these receptors: a female donor with multiple sclerosis, enrolled in a pregnancy study.

J is TRBJ2-1 and V is TRBV6-5, with unresolved D. V lost 9 bases and J lost 2, with 8 bases in between. Germline V lookup: CDR1 MNHEY, CDR2 SVGAGI. The CDR3 consists of 12 residues. CDR3 nucleotides: TGTGCCAGTTGGAGAACCTACAATGAGCAGTTCTTC. Translating gives CASWRTYNEQFF.

The chain has TRBV7-9 and TRBJ2-7, with a tentative D call TRBD1 (5 bases). CDR1 is SEHNR, CDR2 FQNEAQ, per germline (reference sequence). The V end was cut by 1 base, the J end by 5 bases, with 6 bases between. The CDR3 extends over 12 amino acids. This CDR3 reads CASSLGRDEQYF. DNA of the CDR3: TGTGCCAGCAGCTTAGGCAGGGACGAGCAGTACTTC.

The CDR3 here is CASRLVGEETQYF. DNA of the CDR3: TGTGCCAGCAGGTTGGTCGGGGAAGAGACCCAGTACTTC. This sequence joins TRBV6-1 and TRBJ2-5; D may be TRBD2 (5 bases). This CDR3 is 13 amino acids long. Trimming took off 6 bases at V and 3 bases at J, with 11 bases between the two ends. Germline V CDR1 and CDR2: MNHNS, SASEGT.

The V call is TRBV7-2, the J call TRBJ2-7; 10 positions match TRBD2. This CDR3 is 15 amino acids long. The germline V gene has CDR1 SGHTA and CDR2 FQGNSA. The J segment lost 4 bases and the V segment lost 5 bases, leaving 8 bases of the junction unmatched. Here the CDR3 DNA reads TGTGCCAGCAGCGCATCTAGCGGGGGCCGGTACGAGCAGTACTTC. It translates to CASSASSGGRYEQYF.

The chain uses TRBV9 and TRBJ2-1; TRBD1 matches 12 bases. This CDR3 is 18 amino acids long. V lost 4 bases and J lost 7; bases outside the gene matches: 15. Germline loops: CDR1 SGDLS, CDR2 YYNGEE. The CDR3 DNA sequence: TGTGCCAGCAGCCCTTTCTGGAGGGGACAGGGGGCGGGGAATGAGCAGTTCTTC. Translated, it gives CASSPFWRGQGAGNEQFF.

The V call is TRBV11-2, the J call TRBJ2-7; TRBD2 matches 9 bases. Germline CDR1 is SGHAT and CDR2 is FQNNGV. V was pared by 5 bases and J by 6 bases, with 8 bases of the junction left unmatched. The CDR3 spans 14 residues. The CDR3 loop is CASSLAGIVGEQYF. CDR3 bases: TGTGCCAGCAGCCTAGCGGGGATTGTGGGCGAGCAGTACTTC.

J is TRBJ1-2 and V is TRBV12-5, with 8 bases matching TRBD1. CDR1 is LGHNT and CDR2 is FRNRAP in the germline V gene. V trimming: 6 bases; J trimming: 3 bases; junction bases outside the gene matches: 12. The CDR3 covers 16 residues. This CDR3 is CASGPETGTGDYGYTF. The CDR3, as DNA: TGTGCTAGTGGCCCAGAAACCGGGACAGGCGACTATGGCTACACCTTC.

This clone is a singleton in its sample. A junction boundary mismatches the germline segment, possibly from a read error. This same CDR3 is encoded by further DNA sequences in the sample. The genes are TRBV4-1 and TRBJ1-2; the D gene is possibly TRBD1 (6 bases). The CDR3 has 18 residues. Germline V lookup: CDR1 MGHRA, CDR2 YSYEKL. Written as DNA, the CDR3 is TGCGCCAGTAGCCTCCTGGGACAAGAGGGGCAGGGGCACTATGGCTACACCTTC. Residues: CASSLLGQEGQGHYGYTF.

The genes are TRBV10-3 and TRBJ2-1; 12 positions match TRBD2. Trimming took 2 bases from V and 10 from J; bases not matched to a gene: 0. The CDR3 runs 13 residues. In germline, CDR1 is ENHRY, CDR2 SYGVKD. The DNA of the CDR3 is TGTGCCATCAGTGAGGGACTAGCGGGGGAGCAGTTCTTC. It translates to CAISEGLAGEQFF.

The V call is TRBV10-3, the J call TRBJ1-2, with 10 bases that match TRBD1. The CDR3 has 14 residues. Germline values: CDR1 ENHRY, CDR2 SYGVKD. V was clipped by 3 bases and J by 3 bases; unmatched bases: 1. The CDR3 reads CAISDGTGDYGYTF. The CDR3 nucleotides are TGTGCCATCAGTGACGGGACAGGGGACTATGGCTACACCTTC.

The CDR3 sequence: CASSLIRGNYGYTF. In nucleotides, the CDR3 is TGTGCCAGCAGTTTAATAAGAGGGAACTATGGCTACACCTTC. The chain joins TRBV28 to TRBJ1-2; D unclear. The ends were cut back, 2 bases at V and 2 bases at J, with 9 bases in the middle. The CDR3 consists of 14 residues. The germline gives CDR1 MDHEN, CDR2 SYDVKM.

The rearrangement uses TRBV4-1 and TRBJ2-7; 9 positions agree with TRBD2. CDR3 size: 17 residues. Germline V CDR1 and CDR2: MGHRA, YSYEKL. With V trimmed by 4 bases and J by 3 bases, 13 bases remained unmatched. The CDR3 sequence is CASSPRNRREGRYEQYF. The DNA for the CDR3 is TGCGCCAGCAGCCCCAGAAACCGGCGGGAGGGTCGCTACGAGCAGTACTTC.

The chain recombines TRBV5-1 with TRBJ1-1; D unclear. Germline-derived CDR1 and CDR2 are SGHRS and YFSETQ. The length of the CDR3 is 14 residues. Deletions cut 0 bases from V and 6 bases from J, with 12 bases between. The CDR3 coding sequence is TGCGCCAGCAGCTTGGCCGCGGGGTCCCCTGAAGCTTTCTTT. It is translated as CASSLAAGSPEAFF.

J is TRBJ2-7 and V is TRBV29-1; the D gene is possibly TRBD1 (6 bases). CDR1 is SQVTM, CDR2 ANQGSEA, per germline. CDR3 length: 12 amino acids. V gave up 3 bases and J gave up 5 bases, with 11 bases separating them. CDR3 coding DNA: TGCAGCGTTGAGTACAGGGTAAACGAGCAGTACTTC. Its protein product is CSVEYRVNEQYF.

The chain links TRBV5-4 to TRBJ1-2; tentative D call: TRBD1 (5 bases). Between the trimmed V and J ends, which lost 0 bases and 2 bases, there was a span of 11 bases. Germline assignment: CDR1 SGHNT and CDR2 YYREEE (reference sequence). This CDR3 contains 15 residues. In DNA form, the CDR3 reads TGTGCCAGCAGCTTGGCCCAAGGGGCGAACTATGGCTACACCTTC. Translating it yields CASSLAQGANYGYTF. The complete variable domain, with remaining parts taken from reference TRBV5-4 and TRBJ1-2, reads ETGVTQSPTHLIKTRGQQVTLRCSSQSGHNTVSWYQQALGQGPQFIFQYYREEENGRGNFPPRFSGLQFPNYSSELNVNALELDDSALYLCASSLAQGANYGYTFGSGTRLTVV.